These T cell receptor beta chains were read from a single sample in a study of CD8+ T cells in alopecia areata. The method was immunoSEQ multiplex PCR; TCRdb's version includes in-frame clones alone and lacks a portion of them. The sample has over 150,000 clones, about 53% seen once. Material: CD8+ T cells sorted from blood, obtained at week 24, from a patient treated with tofacitinib. These receptors were obtained from a human donor with alopecia areata. Each CDR3 is given with its conserved first and last residue. The order of the fields is clone size, J gene, V gene, D gene, CDR3 protein, CDR3 DNA. A D gene is named only where the DNA matches it firmly. Clone size is not always given. Where it is, it says once, few, many or a class for expanded clones.

size: NA
J: TRBJ1-1
V: TRBV30
D: NA
CDR3: CAWLEGENTEAFF
DNA: TGTGCCTGGCTGGAAGGGGAGAACACTGAAGCTTTCTTT

size: few
J: TRBJ1-2
V: TRBV6-5
D: NA
CDR3: CASSYGGQSYGYTF
DNA: TGTGCCAGCAGTTACGGTGGGCAGAGCTATGGCTACACCTTC

size: NA
J: TRBJ1-6
V: TRBV7-2
D: NA
CDR3: CASSLVPPYNSPLHF
DNA: TGTGCCAGCAGCTTAGTTCCTCCGTATAATTCACCCCTCCACTTT

size: NA
J: TRBJ1-6
V: TRBV4-1
D: NA
CDR3: CASSQDLNSPLHF
DNA: TGCGCCAGCAGCCAAGACCTAAATTCACCCCTCCACTTT

size: few
J: TRBJ2-7
V: TRBV5-1
D: NA
CDR3: CASSSDTYEQYF
DNA: TGCGCCAGCAGCTCGGACACCTACGAGCAGTACTTC

size: few
J: TRBJ2-2
V: TRBV19
D: NA
CDR3: CATRQWVTGELFF
DNA: TGTGCCACCCGTCAGTGGGTAACCGGGGAGCTGTTTTTT

size: NA
J: TRBJ1-1
V: TRBV7-9
D: NA
CDR3: CASSNTGQAEAFF
DNA: TGTGCCAGCAGCAATACCGGGCAAGCCGAAGCTTTCTTT

size: NA
J: TRBJ2-5
V: TRBV7-2
D: TRBD2
CDR3: CASSSPSGLDLQETQYF
DNA: TGTGCCAGCAGCTCGCCTAGCGGCCTAGACCTTCAAGAGACCCAGTACTTC

size: NA
J: TRBJ2-3
V: TRBV7-9
D: NA
CDR3: CATGGRFSTDTQYF
DNA: TGTGCCACCGGCGGTAGGTTCAGCACAGATACGCAGTATTTT

size: NA
J: TRBJ2-5
V: TRBV11-2
D: NA
CDR3: CASSQDRGGGETQYF
DNA: TGCGCCAGCAGCCAAGATAGGGGGGGCGGAGAGACCCAGTACTTC

size: few
J: TRBJ2-1
V: TRBV5-6
D: NA
CDR3: CASSSTQVPLNEQFF
DNA: TGTGCCAGCAGCTCAACACAAGTCCCGTTAAATGAGCAGTTCTTC

size: once
J: TRBJ2-3
V: TRBV5-1
D: NA
CDR3: CASSLGTDLRADTQYF
DNA: TGCGCCAGCAGCTTGGGGACCGACCTGCGCGCAGATACGCAGTATTTT

size: few
J: TRBJ2-1
V: TRBV10-3
D: NA
CDR3: CAISGRETYNEQFF
DNA: TGTGCCATCAGTGGGAGGGAAACCTACAATGAGCAGTTCTTC

size: NA
J: TRBJ2-7
V: TRBV4-3
D: NA
CDR3: CASSQVDRDNEQYF
DNA: TGCGCCAGCAGCCAAGTGGACCGGGACAACGAGCAGTACTTC

size: NA
J: TRBJ2-7
V: TRBV7-8
D: NA
CDR3: CASSQEGRTYEQYF
DNA: TGTGCCAGCAGCCAGGAGGGCAGAACCTACGAGCAGTACTTC

size: few
J: TRBJ1-1
V: TRBV5-6
D: NA
CDR3: CASSLVATEAFF
DNA: TGTGCCAGCAGCTTGGTGGCGACTGAAGCTTTCTTT

size: few
J: TRBJ2-4
V: TRBV7-9
D: TRBD1
CDR3: CASSSRTGPDIQYF
DNA: TGTGCCAGCAGCTCCCGGACAGGGCCAGACATTCAGTACTTC

size: NA
J: TRBJ2-7
V: TRBV4-1
D: NA
CDR3: CASSQDPGGGAGDEQYF
DNA: TGCGCCAGCAGCCAAGATCCTGGCGGGGGCGCGGGGGACGAGCAGTACTTC

size: NA
J: TRBJ1-3
V: TRBV10-2
D: TRBD1
CDR3: CASSESAGGYGNTIYF
DNA: TGCGCCAGCAGTGAGTCGGCAGGGGGCTATGGAAACACCATATATTTT

size: few
J: TRBJ2-7
V: TRBV7-9
D: NA
CDR3: CASSLGPANSYEQYF
DNA: TGTGCCAGCAGCTTAGGGCCAGCCAACTCCTACGAGCAGTACTTC

size: few
J: TRBJ1-5
V: TRBV12-5
D: NA
CDR3: CASGPPWGEGSNQPQHF
DNA: TGTGCTAGTGGCCCCCCCTGGGGGGAAGGGAGCAATCAGCCCCAGCATTTT

size: few
J: TRBJ1-1
V: TRBV5-6
D: NA
CDR3: CASSQGVGVSEAFF
DNA: TGTGCCAGCAGCCAGGGAGTAGGAGTGTCTGAAGCTTTCTTT

size: NA
J: TRBJ2-3
V: TRBV4-3
D: NA
CDR3: CASSQDSSGSDTQYF
DNA: TGCGCCAGCAGCCAAGATTCTTCGGGGTCAGATACGCAGTATTTT

size: NA
J: TRBJ2-7
V: TRBV5-6
D: NA
CDR3: CASSLSGGYYEQYF
DNA: TGTGCCAGCAGCTTGTCAGGCGGGTACTACGAGCAGTACTTC

size: few
J: TRBJ2-7
V: TRBV27
D: NA
CDR3: CASSMGQRAEQYF
DNA: TGTGCCAGCAGCATGGGACAGCGGGCGGAGCAGTACTTC

size: NA
J: TRBJ2-5
V: TRBV9
D: NA
CDR3: CASSPRDFAETQYF
DNA: TGTGCCAGCAGCCCCCGGGACTTTGCAGAGACCCAGTACTTC

size: NA
J: TRBJ1-1
V: TRBV9
D: TRBD1
CDR3: CASSTSGQDVEAFF
DNA: TGTGCCAGCAGTACCTCCGGACAGGACGTTGAAGCTTTCTTT

size: few
J: TRBJ2-4
V: TRBV28
D: NA
CDR3: CASSEVGNIQYF
DNA: TGTGCCAGCAGCGAGGTGGGAAACATTCAGTACTTC

size: NA
J: TRBJ2-3
V: TRBV18
D: NA
CDR3: CASSPNRPDTQYF
DNA: TGTGCCAGCTCACCAAATCGGCCAGATACGCAGTATTTT

size: few
J: TRBJ1-1
V: TRBV25-1
D: TRBD1
CDR3: CASSTQGGLTEAFF
DNA: TGTGCCAGCAGTACACAGGGGGGTCTAACTGAAGCTTTCTTT

size: few
J: TRBJ2-3
V: TRBV19
D: NA
CDR3: CASSIVLGADTQYF
DNA: TGTGCCAGTAGTATAGTCCTAGGCGCAGATACGCAGTATTTT

size: few
J: TRBJ2-5
V: TRBV29-1
D: NA
CDR3: CSVEDRGVQYF
DNA: TGCAGCGTTGAAGATCGGGGAGTCCAGTACTTC

size: NA
J: TRBJ2-1
V: TRBV10-2
D: NA
CDR3: CASSERGNSYNEQFF
DNA: TGCGCCAGTAGTGAACGGGGGAACTCCTACAATGAGCAGTTCTTC

size: NA
J: TRBJ1-2
V: TRBV5-6
D: TRBD1
CDR3: CASSPGTGGAVYGYTF
DNA: TGTGCCAGCAGCCCCGGGACAGGGGGCGCGGTCTATGGCTACACCTTC

size: few
J: TRBJ2-3
V: TRBV10-3
D: TRBD2
CDR3: CAISESIGTSGTTDTQYF
DNA: TGTGCCATCAGTGAGTCGATCGGGACTAGCGGGACCACAGATACGCAGTATTTT

size: NA
J: TRBJ2-7
V: TRBV29-1
D: NA
CDR3: CSVWTASYEQYF
DNA: TGCAGCGTTTGGACGGCCTCCTACGAGCAGTACTTC

size: NA
J: TRBJ1-5
V: TRBV4-1
D: NA
CDR3: CASSQELLRAAQEPQHF
DNA: TGCGCCAGCAGCCAAGAATTGCTTCGGGCAGCCCAAGAGCCCCAGCATTTT

size: NA
J: TRBJ1-2
V: TRBV6-5
D: NA
CDR3: CASSYEGNYGYTF
DNA: TGTGCCAGCAGTTATGAGGGGAACTATGGCTACACCTTC

size: NA
J: TRBJ2-7
V: TRBV29-1
D: NA
CDR3: CSVEVFYEQYF
DNA: TGCAGCGTTGAAGTATTCTACGAGCAGTACTTC

size: NA
J: TRBJ2-7
V: TRBV29-1
D: TRBD2
CDR3: CSVVSGAGVYF
DNA: TGCAGCGTCGTAAGCGGAGCGGGGGTGTACTTC

size: once
J: TRBJ2-5
V: TRBV2
D: TRBD2
CDR3: CASSPGLEGIQETQYF
DNA: TGTGCCAGCAGCCCAGGACTAGAGGGAATCCAAGAGACCCAGTACTTC

size: NA
J: TRBJ2-7
V: TRBV14
D: TRBD2
CDR3: CASSPEPGRAYEQYF
DNA: TGTGCCAGCAGCCCCGAACCTGGGAGGGCCTACGAGCAGTACTTC

size: NA
J: TRBJ1-2
V: TRBV29-1
D: NA
CDR3: CSVESGTNYGYTF
DNA: TGCAGCGTTGAGTCGGGAACCAACTATGGCTACACCTTC

size: NA
J: TRBJ1-2
V: TRBV6-6
D: TRBD1
CDR3: CASSPSGQGHIYGYTF
DNA: TGTGCCAGCAGTCCAAGTGGACAGGGGCACATCTATGGCTACACCTTC

size: NA
J: TRBJ2-2
V: TRBV9
D: NA
CDR3: CASTPGTGELFF
DNA: TGTGCCAGCACCCCAGGAACCGGGGAGCTGTTTTTT

size: NA
J: TRBJ1-2
V: TRBV7-2
D: NA
CDR3: CASSISGTGRYGYTF
DNA: TGTGCCAGCAGTATTTCCGGTACAGGCCGCTATGGCTACACCTTC

size: NA
J: TRBJ1-1
V: TRBV11-2
D: NA
CDR3: CASSPRLDGNTEAFF
DNA: TGTGCCAGCAGCCCCAGACTGGACGGGAACACTGAAGCTTTCTTT

size: NA
J: TRBJ1-2
V: TRBV29-1
D: TRBD1
CDR3: CSAETGGDYGYTF
DNA: TGCAGCGCTGAAACAGGGGGTGACTATGGCTACACCTTC

size: NA
J: TRBJ1-1
V: TRBV7-9
D: NA
CDR3: CASSLVELWRTEAFF
DNA: TGTGCCAGCAGCTTAGTTGAGTTATGGAGGACTGAAGCTTTCTTT

size: NA
J: TRBJ2-7
V: TRBV30
D: TRBD1
CDR3: CAWSHGTGHYEQYF
DNA: TGTGCCTGGAGTCACGGGACAGGCCACTACGAGCAGTACTTC

size: NA
J: TRBJ2-3
V: TRBV7-8
D: TRBD2
CDR3: CASSPIFGGYTQYF
DNA: TGTGCCAGCAGCCCAATATTCGGGGGGTATACGCAGTATTTT

size: NA
J: TRBJ2-7
V: TRBV27
D: TRBD2
CDR3: CASSPPPGLAGDYEQYF
DNA: TGTGCCAGCAGTCCACCCCCGGGACTAGCGGGGGACTACGAGCAGTACTTC

size: NA
J: TRBJ2-6
V: TRBV9
D: NA
CDR3: CASTLTDSSGANVLTF
DNA: TGTGCCAGCACCCTGACTGATTCCTCTGGGGCCAACGTCCTGACTTTC

size: NA
J: TRBJ2-1
V: TRBV13
D: TRBD2
CDR3: CASTAPLAGLIEQFF
DNA: TGTGCCAGCACCGCCCCACTAGCGGGGTTGATTGAGCAGTTCTTC

size: NA
J: TRBJ1-1
V: TRBV7-9
D: NA
CDR3: CASSLETTEAFF
DNA: TGTGCCAGCAGCTTAGAGACCACTGAAGCTTTCTTT